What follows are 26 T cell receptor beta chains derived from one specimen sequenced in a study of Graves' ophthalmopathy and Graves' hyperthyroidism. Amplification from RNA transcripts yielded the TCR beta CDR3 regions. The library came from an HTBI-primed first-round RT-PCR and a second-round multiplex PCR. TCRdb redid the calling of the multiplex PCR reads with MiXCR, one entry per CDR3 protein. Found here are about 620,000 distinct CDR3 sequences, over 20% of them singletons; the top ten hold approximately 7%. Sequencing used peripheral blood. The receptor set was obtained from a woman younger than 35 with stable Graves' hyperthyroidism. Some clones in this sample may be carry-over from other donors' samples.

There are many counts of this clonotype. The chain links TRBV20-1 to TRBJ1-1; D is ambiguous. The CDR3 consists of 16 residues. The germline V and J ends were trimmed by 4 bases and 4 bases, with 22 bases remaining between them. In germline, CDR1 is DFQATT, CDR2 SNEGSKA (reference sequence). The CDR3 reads CSAKITRNLRVTEAFF. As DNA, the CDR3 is TGCAGTGCTAAAATAACACGGAACTTAAGGGTCACTGAAGCTTTCTTT.

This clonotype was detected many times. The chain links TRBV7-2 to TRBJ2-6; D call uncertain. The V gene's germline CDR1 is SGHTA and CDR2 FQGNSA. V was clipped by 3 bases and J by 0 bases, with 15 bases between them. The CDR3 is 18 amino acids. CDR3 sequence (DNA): TGTGCCAGCAGCTTTGCCTATTTAACCCCCTCTGGGGCCAACGTCCTGACTTTC. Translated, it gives CASSFAYLTPSGANVLTF.

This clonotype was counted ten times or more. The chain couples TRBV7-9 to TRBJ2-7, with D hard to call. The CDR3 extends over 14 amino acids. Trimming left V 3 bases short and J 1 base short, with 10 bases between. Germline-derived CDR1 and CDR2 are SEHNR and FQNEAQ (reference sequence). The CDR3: CASSLPDASYEQYF. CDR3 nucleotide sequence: TGTGCCAGCAGCTTGCCCGACGCTTCCTACGAGCAGTACTTC.

DNA of the CDR3: TGTGCCAGTAGTTTCGGGACAGGGAGGTCGCGAGAGCAGTACTTC. This sequence encodes CASSFGTGRSREQYF. The chain employs TRBV19 and TRBJ2-7; 9 nucleotides match TRBD1. Germline CDR1 LNHDA, CDR2 SQIVND (reference sequence). V lost 5 bases and J lost 7; bases outside the gene matches: 12. There are 15 residues in the CDR3. The full variable domain, its missing parts supplied by reference TRBV19 and TRBJ2-7, is DGGITQSPKYLFRKEGQNVTLSCEQNLNHDAMYWYRQDPGQGLRLIYYSQIVNDFQKGDIAEGYSVSREKKESFPLTVTSAQKNPTAFYLCASSFGTGRSREQYFGPGTRLTVT.

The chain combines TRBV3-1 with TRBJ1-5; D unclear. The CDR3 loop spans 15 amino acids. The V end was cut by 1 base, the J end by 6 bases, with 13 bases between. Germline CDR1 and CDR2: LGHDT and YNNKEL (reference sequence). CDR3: CASSQGAGIGQPQHF. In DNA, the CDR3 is TGTGCCAGCAGCCAAGGGGCGGGGATCGGTCAGCCCCAGCATTTT.

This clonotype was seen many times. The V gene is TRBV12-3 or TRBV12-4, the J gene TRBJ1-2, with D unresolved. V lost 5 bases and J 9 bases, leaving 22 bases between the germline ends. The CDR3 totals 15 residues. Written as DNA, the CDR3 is TGTGCCAGCAGTCCTACCCGAGACCTTATTAGGAGCTACACCTTC. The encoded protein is CASSPTRDLIRSYTF.

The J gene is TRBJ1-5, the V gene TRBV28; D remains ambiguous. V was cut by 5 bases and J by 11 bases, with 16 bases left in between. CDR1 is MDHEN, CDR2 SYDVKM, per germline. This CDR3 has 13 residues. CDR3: CASSPISPWAQHF. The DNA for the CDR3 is TGTGCCAGCAGTCCAATCTCTCCCTGGGCCCAGCATTTT.

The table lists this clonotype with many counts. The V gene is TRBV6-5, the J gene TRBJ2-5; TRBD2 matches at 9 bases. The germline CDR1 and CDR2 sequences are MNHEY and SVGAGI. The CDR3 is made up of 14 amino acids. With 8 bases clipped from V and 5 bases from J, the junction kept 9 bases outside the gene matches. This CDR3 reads CASGGGGAIETQYF. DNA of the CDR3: TGTGCCAGCGGCGGCGGGGGGGCGATCGAGACCCAGTACTTC.

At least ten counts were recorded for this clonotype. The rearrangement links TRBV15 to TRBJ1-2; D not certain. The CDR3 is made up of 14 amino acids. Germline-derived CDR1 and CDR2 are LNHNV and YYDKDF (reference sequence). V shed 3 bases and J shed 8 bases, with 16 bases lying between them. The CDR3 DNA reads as TGTGCCACCAGCAGTTTAGACCGATCGGACGGCTACACCTTC. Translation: CATSSLDRSDGYTF.

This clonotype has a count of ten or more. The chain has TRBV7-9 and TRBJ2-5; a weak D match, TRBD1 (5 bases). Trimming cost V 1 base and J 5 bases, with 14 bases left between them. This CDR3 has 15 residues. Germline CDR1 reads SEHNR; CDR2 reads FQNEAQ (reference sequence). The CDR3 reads CASSLGTLGVETQYF. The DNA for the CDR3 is TGTGCCAGCAGCTTAGGGACGCTAGGGGTTGAGACCCAGTACTTC.

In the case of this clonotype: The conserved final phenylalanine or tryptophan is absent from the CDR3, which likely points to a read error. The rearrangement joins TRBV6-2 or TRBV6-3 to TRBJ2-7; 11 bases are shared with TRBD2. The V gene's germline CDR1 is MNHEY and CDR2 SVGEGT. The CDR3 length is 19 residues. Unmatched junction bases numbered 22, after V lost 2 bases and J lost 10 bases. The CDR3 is CASSYTLSLPGLAEAPQYY. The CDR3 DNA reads TGTGCCAGCAGTTACACGCTCAGCCTACCGGGACTAGCGGAGGCCCCTCAGTACTAC.

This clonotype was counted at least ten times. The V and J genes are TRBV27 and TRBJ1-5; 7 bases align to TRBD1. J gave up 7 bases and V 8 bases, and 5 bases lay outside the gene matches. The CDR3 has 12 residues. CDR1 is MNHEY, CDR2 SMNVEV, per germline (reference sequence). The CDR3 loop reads CASGDRRQPQHF. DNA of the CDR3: TGTGCCAGCGGGGACAGACGGCAGCCCCAGCATTTT.

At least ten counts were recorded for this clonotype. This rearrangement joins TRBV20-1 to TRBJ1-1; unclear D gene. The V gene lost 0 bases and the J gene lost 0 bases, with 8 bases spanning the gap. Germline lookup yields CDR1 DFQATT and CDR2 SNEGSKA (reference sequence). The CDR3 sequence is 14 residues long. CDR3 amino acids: CSARDGTLNTEAFF. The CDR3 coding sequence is TGCAGTGCTAGAGATGGCACCTTGAACACTGAAGCTTTCTTT.

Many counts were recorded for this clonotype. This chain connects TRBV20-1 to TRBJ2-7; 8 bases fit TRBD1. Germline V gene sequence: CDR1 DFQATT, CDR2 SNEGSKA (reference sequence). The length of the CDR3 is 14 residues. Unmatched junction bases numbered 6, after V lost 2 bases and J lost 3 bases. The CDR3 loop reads CSARPGQGFYEQYF. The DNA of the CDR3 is TGCAGTGCTAGACCCGGACAGGGTTTCTACGAGCAGTACTTC.

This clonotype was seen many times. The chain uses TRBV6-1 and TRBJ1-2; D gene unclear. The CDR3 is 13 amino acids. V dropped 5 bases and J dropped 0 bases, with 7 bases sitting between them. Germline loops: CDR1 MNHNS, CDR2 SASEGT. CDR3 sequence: CASSTTPNYGYTF. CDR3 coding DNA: TGTGCCAGCAGTACCACACCTAACTATGGCTACACCTTC.

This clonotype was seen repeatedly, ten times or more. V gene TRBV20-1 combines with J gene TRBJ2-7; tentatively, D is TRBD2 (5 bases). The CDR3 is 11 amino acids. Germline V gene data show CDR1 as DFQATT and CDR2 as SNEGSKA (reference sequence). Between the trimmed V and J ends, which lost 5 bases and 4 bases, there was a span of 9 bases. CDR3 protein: CSAGRLYEQYF. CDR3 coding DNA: TGCAGTGCTGGGAGATTATACGAGCAGTACTTC.

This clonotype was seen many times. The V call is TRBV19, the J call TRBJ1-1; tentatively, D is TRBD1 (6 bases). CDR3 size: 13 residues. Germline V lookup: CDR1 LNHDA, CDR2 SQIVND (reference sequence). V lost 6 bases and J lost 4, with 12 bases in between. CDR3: CASSQTGTTEAFF. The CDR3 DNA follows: TGTGCCAGTAGCCAAACAGGGACCACTGAAGCTTTCTTT.

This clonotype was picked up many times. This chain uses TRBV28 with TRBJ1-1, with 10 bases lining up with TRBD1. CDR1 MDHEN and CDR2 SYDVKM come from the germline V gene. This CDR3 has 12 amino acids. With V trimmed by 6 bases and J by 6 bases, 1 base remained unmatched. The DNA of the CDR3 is TGTGCCAGCAGAGGACAGGGGGCTGAAGCTTTCTTT. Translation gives CASRGQGAEAFF.

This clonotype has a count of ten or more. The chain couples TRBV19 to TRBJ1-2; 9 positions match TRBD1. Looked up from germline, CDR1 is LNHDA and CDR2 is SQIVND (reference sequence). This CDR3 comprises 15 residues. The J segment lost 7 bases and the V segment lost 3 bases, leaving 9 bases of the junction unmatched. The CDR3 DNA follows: TGTGCCAGTAGTATCCCTGACAGGGGGAGCGGTGGCTACACCTTC. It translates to CASSIPDRGSGGYTF. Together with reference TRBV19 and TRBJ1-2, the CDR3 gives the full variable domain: DGGITQSPKYLFRKEGQNVTLSCEQNLNHDAMYWYRQDPGQGLRLIYYSQIVNDFQKGDIAEGYSVSREKKESFPLTVTSAQKNPTAFYLCASSIPDRGSGGYTFGSGTRLTVV.

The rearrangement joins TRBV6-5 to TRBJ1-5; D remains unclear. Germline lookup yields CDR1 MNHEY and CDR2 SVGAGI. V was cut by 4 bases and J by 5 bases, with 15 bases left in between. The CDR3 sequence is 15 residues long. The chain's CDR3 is CASSFLEALHQPQHF. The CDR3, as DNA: TGTGCCAGCAGTTTCCTCGAGGCTCTGCATCAGCCCCAGCATTTT.

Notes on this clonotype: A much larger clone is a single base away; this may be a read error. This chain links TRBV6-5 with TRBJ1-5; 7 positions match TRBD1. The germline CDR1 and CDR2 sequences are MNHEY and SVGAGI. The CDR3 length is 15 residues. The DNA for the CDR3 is TGTGCCAGCAGTTTCCGGGACAGTATCAATCAGCCCCAGGATTTT. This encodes CASSFRDSINQPQDF.

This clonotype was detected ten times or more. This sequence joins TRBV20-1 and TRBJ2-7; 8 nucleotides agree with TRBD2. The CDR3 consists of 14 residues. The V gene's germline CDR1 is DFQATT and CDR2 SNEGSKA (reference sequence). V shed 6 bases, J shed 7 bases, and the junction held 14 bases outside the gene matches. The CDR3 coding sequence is TGCAGTGCCCCCCCTACTAGCGGCTGGAGAGAGCAGTACTTC. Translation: CSAPPTSGWREQYF.

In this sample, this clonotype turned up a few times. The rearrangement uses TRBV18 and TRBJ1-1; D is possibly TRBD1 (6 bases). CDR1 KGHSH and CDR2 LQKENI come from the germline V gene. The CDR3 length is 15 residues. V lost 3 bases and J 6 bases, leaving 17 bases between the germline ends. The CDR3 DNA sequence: TGTGCCAGCTCACCCCCTAGGCAGGGGATGTCTGAAGCTTTCTTT. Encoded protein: CASSPPRQGMSEAFF.

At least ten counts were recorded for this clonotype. In DNA form, the CDR3 reads TGTGCCAGCAGGGCCAGGGGTCAGCCCCAGCATTTT. It yields the protein CASRARGQPQHF. The chain is built from TRBV12-3 or TRBV12-4 and TRBJ1-5; a possible D gene is TRBD1 (6 bases). The V end lost 6 bases, the J end lost 6 bases, and 9 bases lay between the germline ends. This CDR3 spans 12 amino acids.

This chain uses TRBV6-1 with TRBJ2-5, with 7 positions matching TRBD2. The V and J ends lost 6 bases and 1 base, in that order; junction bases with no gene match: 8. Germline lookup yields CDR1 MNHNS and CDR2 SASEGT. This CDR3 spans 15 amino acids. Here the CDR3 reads CASRSGGIGQETQYF. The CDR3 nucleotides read TGTGCCAGCAGATCGGGGGGAATAGGCCAAGAGACCCAGTACTTC.

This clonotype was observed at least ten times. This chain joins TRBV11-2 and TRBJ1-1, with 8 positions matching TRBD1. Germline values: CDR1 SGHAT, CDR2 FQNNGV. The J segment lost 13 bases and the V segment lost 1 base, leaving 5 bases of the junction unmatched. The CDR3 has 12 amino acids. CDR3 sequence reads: CASSLGQGAVFF. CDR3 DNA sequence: TGTGCCAGCAGCTTAGGGCAGGGGGCGGTTTTCTTT. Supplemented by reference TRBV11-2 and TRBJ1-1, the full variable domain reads EAGVAQSPRYKIIEKRQSVAFWCNPISGHATLYWYQQILGQGPKLLIQFQNNGVVDDSQLPKDRFSAERLKGVDSTLKIQPAKLEDSAVYLCASSLGQGAVFFGQGTRLTVV.